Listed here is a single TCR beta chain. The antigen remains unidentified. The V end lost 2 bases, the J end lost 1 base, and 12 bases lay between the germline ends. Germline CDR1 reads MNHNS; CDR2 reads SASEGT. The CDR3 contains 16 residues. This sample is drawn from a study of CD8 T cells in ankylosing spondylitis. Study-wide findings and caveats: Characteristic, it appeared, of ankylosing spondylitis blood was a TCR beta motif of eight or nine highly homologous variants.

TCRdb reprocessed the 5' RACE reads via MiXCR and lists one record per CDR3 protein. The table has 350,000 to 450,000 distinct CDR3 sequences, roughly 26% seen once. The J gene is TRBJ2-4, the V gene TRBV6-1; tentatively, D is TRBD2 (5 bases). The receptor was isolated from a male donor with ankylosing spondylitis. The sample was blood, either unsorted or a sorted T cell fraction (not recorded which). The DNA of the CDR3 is TGTGCCAGCAGTGAATGGTCAGGCGGGGCCAAAAACATTCAGTACTTC. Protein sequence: CASSEWSGGAKNIQYF.